Described below is a single TCR beta chain sequence and its context. The antigen remains undetermined. The PCR used 60 Vbeta and 13 Jbeta primers. Generated by immunoSEQ multiplex PCR, the TCRdb table keeps only in-frame clones and is missing some. Of just over 150,000 clones in the sample, 77% were seen once. This record belongs to a study of cytomegalovirus exposure and HLA in healthy donors. Overall study results and limits: In a later analysis, at a false discovery rate of 0.05, 15,000 to 20,000 TCR beta sequences matched HLA alleles. Beyond CMV serostatus, there was no information to go on about immune exposure. Most TCR beta V segments were productive about 87% or about 30% of the time in an earlier analysis.

Between the trimmed V and J ends, which lost 5 bases and 4 bases, there was a span of 8 bases. The CDR3 contains 13 residues. The germline V gene has CDR1 SGHAT and CDR2 FQDESV (reference sequence). The chain carries TRBV11-1 and TRBJ1-4; no firm D call. The sample taken for sequencing was PBMCs. The receptor was isolated from a woman between 25 and 40 years old in good health and CMV-seronegative. The DNA of the CDR3 is TGTGCCAGCAGCCGGGGATATAATGAAAAACTGTTTTTT. Its translation is CASSRGYNEKLFF. Combining the CDR3 with reference TRBV11-1 and TRBJ1-4 gives the whole variable domain EAEVAQSPRYKITEKSQAVAFWCDPISGHATLYWYRQILGQGPELLVQFQDESVVDDSQLPKDRFSAERLKGVDSTLKIQPAELGDSAMYLCASSRGYNEKLFFGSGTQLSVL.